This TCR beta chain was identified during a study of blood T cell repertoires in COVID-19 (dated by TCRdb to about 2020). Looking at the study overall: Samples from collaborators originated in the United States, Italy and Spain and spanned both the acute and convalescent phases of COVID-19. The prospective study material was composed of cDNA or gDNA derived from T cells, B-cell-depleted T cells, or PBMCs. Subjects who had been exposed to COVID-19, were actively infected with it, or had recovered from it provided the deeply sampled blood TCRbeta repertoires that made up the dataset. The repertoires were released in a freely available public database intended as a resource for research on the immune response to SARS-CoV-2. The samples were drawn from the first 160 participants of the ongoing ImmuneRACE study and from 950 to 1,500 subjects provided by 6 global collaborators. Sample metadata almost always included a de-identified subject ID, COVID-19 status, age in years and sex. Where available, HLA class I and class II types were obtained from metadata supplied by the sample provider rather than from assay-based typing.

The CDR3 holds 14 amino acids from the cysteine to the phenylalanine. Here the CDR3 DNA is all that survives: 42 bases in frame from base 1. Relative to germline, V is missing 2 bases and J is missing 7 bases, with 4 bases of the junction outside any gene match. Samples from volunteer blood donors who had recovered from COVID-19 were contributed by a second Seattle source. Whole blood was collected in K2EDTA tubes by collaborating institutions according to the institutions' own protocols. For TCRbeta analysis, collaborators shipped samples as frozen whole blood, isolated PBMCs, or DNA extracted from either of those sample types. In regard to this clone: Its antigen specificity is not known. No per-base quality is available; no much larger clone lies one base away.

TCRbeta CDR3 regions were amplified from genomic DNA by means of the immunoSEQ Assay, a bias-controlled multiplex PCR. For the original study's pipeline: The number of nucleated cells in each sample was estimated by amplification of reference gene primers within the assay. Sequence reads were collapsed and filtered to measure the absolute abundance of every unique TCRbeta CDR3 rearrangement. For each sample, productive Simpson clonality was calculated as the square root of Simpson's diversity index over productive rearrangements. TCRdb limited this immuneACCESS table to in-frame rearrangements with V and J called. A share of clones is missing; checked studies link under half to unresolved V genes, and the rest is unexplained. The D gene and trimming were derived from the DNA, and the V and J assignments and clone size from that table. This sample is represented by about 300,000 clones; about 91% of them were singletons. Approximately 6.6% of the sample goes to the ten largest clones.

Points the paper makes about the study in general: How much clinical and demographic metadata was included differed by source and by participant, and the metadata was provided uncurated.

The chain links TRBV23-1 with TRBJ2-2; 7 bases in the junction line up with TRBD2. Being an ORF, TRBV23-1 has a function that is uncertain. This TCR was recovered from a woman aged 25 to 39 who had recovered from COVID-19. The sequenced sample was peripheral blood. The bases read TGCGCCAGCAGTCAACATCTAGCGGTCGGGGAGCTGTTTTTT. This is translated as CASSQHLAVGELFF.